This is a list of T cell receptor beta chains from one sample in a study of beta chain features in type 1 diabetes. Only in-frame clones appear in the TCRdb table, and some are missing; sequencing was by immunoSEQ multiplex PCR. The sample records roughly 610,000 clones, around a sixth being singletons. Sequenced sample: naive CD4+ T cells from blood. These receptors were taken from a young man in good health. Both conserved end residues are part of each CDR3. D genes are given only for firm matches. Not every row has a clone size; where given, it reads once, few, many or a size class.

v_call	d_call	clone_size	j_call	cdr3_nt	cdr3_aa
TRBV7-2	TRBD1	-	TRBJ1-4	TGTGCCAGCAGCTTAGAGGACAGGAGAGAAAAACTGTTTTTT	CASSLEDRREKLFF
TRBV25-1	-	-	TRBJ2-7	TGTGCCAGCAGTGACCCGGGACGCGGAGCCTACGAGCAGTACTTC	CASSDPGRGAYEQYF
TRBV11-2	-	few	TRBJ2-2	TGTGCCAGCAGCTTAGATCTTCTACGGGGTGGGGAGCTGTTTTTT	CASSLDLLRGGELFF
TRBV10-3	-	few	TRBJ2-7	TGTGCCATCAGGCAGGGGATAGGATCCTACGAGCAGTACTTC	CAIRQGIGSYEQYF
TRBV6-5	-	few	TRBJ1-5	TGTGCCAGCAGATCCCTAGGGGGGAGCAATCAGCCCCAGCATTTT	CASRSLGGSNQPQHF
TRBV10-3	-	-	TRBJ1-6	TGTGCCATCAGTGAGGAAGGGTGGAGTTCACCCCTCCACTTT	CAISEEGWSSPLHF
TRBV10-2	TRBD1	-	TRBJ2-5	TGCGCCAGCAGGTTAAACACAGGGGGTGGAGAGACCCAGTACTTC	CASRLNTGGGETQYF
TRBV6-5	-	few	TRBJ2-7	TGTGCCAGCCGGGATGGACAAGCCTACGAGCAGTACTTC	CASRDGQAYEQYF
TRBV5-4	TRBD1	-	TRBJ2-6	TGTGCCAGCAGCTTGGGGCAGGGGGCAATTGGGGCCAACGTCCTGACTTTC	CASSLGQGAIGANVLTF
TRBV15	-	few	TRBJ1-2	TGTGCCACCAGCAGAGAGTGGTCTAACTATGGCTACACCTTC	CATSREWSNYGYTF
TRBV19	-	-	TRBJ1-5	TGTGCCAGTAGTAAAGCGGAGAATCAGCCCCAGCATTTT	CASSKAENQPQHF
TRBV7-2	-	few	TRBJ1-1	TGTGCCAGCAGCTTACACCGGCAGAACACTGAAGCTTTCTTT	CASSLHRQNTEAFF
TRBV28	TRBD1	-	TRBJ1-1	TGTGCCAGCCTCCCCGACAGGGCAGCCATGAACACTGAAGCTTTCTTT	CASLPDRAAMNTEAFF
TRBV7-7	TRBD1	-	TRBJ2-2	TGTGCTAGCAGCCCACCCCCGGACAGGGGAACCGGGGAGCTGTTTTTT	CASSPPPDRGTGELFF
TRBV2	TRBD1	-	TRBJ2-1	TGTGCCAGCAGAAACGACAGGGTCAATGAGCAGTTCTTC	CASRNDRVNEQFF
TRBV9	-	once	TRBJ1-1	TGTGCCAGCAGCGTAGAGGGGGAAAGGACTGAAGCTTTCTTT	CASSVEGERTEAFF
TRBV18	-	-	TRBJ1-5	TGTGCCAGCTCACCGGGCGGAAATCAGCCCCAGCATTTT	CASSPGGNQPQHF
TRBV12-5	TRBD1	few	TRBJ2-1	TGTGCTAGTGGTCCTGGACAGGGGCGGAATGAGCAGTTCTTC	CASGPGQGRNEQFF
TRBV7-2	-	-	TRBJ2-4	TGTGCCAGCAGCCCGGTGGGTAGCGAGGGGCACTTC	CASSPVGSEGHF
TRBV2	-	few	TRBJ2-4	TGTGCCAGCAGTGAATGGTTAGCCAAAAACATTCAGTACTTC	CASSEWLAKNIQYF
TRBV23-1	-	-	TRBJ1-2	TGCGCCAGCAGTCATAGCAACTATGGCTACACCTTC	CASSHSNYGYTF
TRBV28	-	-	TRBJ2-1	TGTGCCGGCGGGGGCCCGGGACCAAAGTTCTTC	CAGGGPGPKFF